The 26 T cell receptor beta chains reported below all come from one sample, sequenced in a study of blood T cell repertoires in COVID-19. Sequencing used immunoSEQ multiplex PCR; TCRdb keeps in-frame clones, though not all of them. Of roughly 100,000 clones detected, roughly 90% appear once; the ten largest clones hold approximately 5.6%. The sequencing input was peripheral blood. Source of these receptors: a woman between 45 and 65 years old with COVID-19, enrolled during active disease.

Only a few counts were recorded for this clone. This sequence joins TRBV7-9 and TRBJ2-6, with D unresolved. CDR3 length: 16 amino acids. V gave up 1 base and J gave up 1 base, with 8 bases separating them. Germline V CDR1 and CDR2: SEHNR, FQNEAQ (reference sequence). The CDR3 reads CASSLGYGSGANVLTF. The CDR3 bases are TGTGCCAGCAGCTTAGGGTACGGGTCTGGGGCCAACGTCCTGACTTTC.

The chain couples TRBV6-5 to TRBJ1-4, with TRBD1 matching 9 bases. The V gene's germline CDR1 is MNHEY and CDR2 SVGAGI. V shed 5 bases, J shed 7 bases, and the junction held 8 bases outside the gene matches. This CDR3 region has 15 residues. The DNA for the CDR3 is TGTGCCAGCAGTCGTGGGACAGGGCCAGGTGAAAAACTGTTTTTT. Amino acid sequence: CASSRGTGPGEKLFF.

J is TRBJ1-1 and V is TRBV19; D gene ambiguous. Germline V lookup: CDR1 LNHDA, CDR2 SQIVND (reference sequence). This CDR3 is built from 14 residues. Trimming took off 0 bases at V and 10 bases at J, with 15 bases between the two ends. This CDR3 reads CASSIDYQVARAFF. The CDR3 DNA reads as TGTGCCAGTAGTATAGATTATCAGGTCGCCAGAGCTTTCTTT.

The chain joins TRBV6-1 to TRBJ2-2; tentative D call: TRBD1 (6 bases). V lost 1 base and J lost 6, with 12 bases in between. The CDR3 runs 15 residues. Germline V gene data show CDR1 as MNHNS and CDR2 as SASEGT. CDR3: CASSEGTEYSGELFF. The CDR3 DNA is TGTGCCAGCAGTGAAGGGACAGAATACTCCGGGGAGCTGTTTTTT.

This clone was seen only a few times. The rearrangement joins TRBV3-1 (or the pseudogene TRBV3-2) to TRBJ1-5; 9 bases are a match to TRBD1. The CDR3 length is 14 residues. CDR1 and CDR2 (germline): LGHDT, YNNKEL (reference sequence). J was trimmed by 4 bases and V by 3 bases; bases with no gene match: 1. The CDR3 DNA is TGTGCCAGCAGCCAGGACAGGGGAAATCAGCCCCAGCATTTT. This codes for CASSQDRGNQPQHF.

This chain joins TRBV28 and TRBJ1-2; 10 bases agree with TRBD1. Trimming cost V 5 bases and J 4 bases; bases outside gene matches: 4. There are 14 residues in the CDR3. Per the germline V gene, CDR1 is MDHEN and CDR2 is SYDVKM. CDR3 bases: TGTGCCAGCAGTAAGGGACAGGGGACCTATGGCTACACCTTC. Encoded protein: CASSKGQGTYGYTF.

This chain connects TRBV30 to TRBJ2-3, with TRBD2 matching over 7 bases. The length of the CDR3 is 12 residues. V dropped 3 bases and J dropped 5; count of bases not matched to a gene: 2. Germline CDR1 is GTSNPN and CDR2 is SVGIG (reference sequence). The CDR3, as DNA: TGTGCCTGGAGCCCGGGGGGAGATACGCAGTATTTT. It encodes CAWSPGGDTQYF.

This clone was counted a single time. The genes are TRBV5-1 and TRBJ1-1; 7 bases fit TRBD1. This CDR3 has 12 amino acids. Germline values: CDR1 SGHRS, CDR2 YFSETQ. Trimming took 6 bases from V and 7 from J; bases not matched to a gene: 6. CDR3 in amino acids: CASTQGQNEAFF. DNA for the CDR3: TGCGCCAGCACCCAGGGACAGAATGAAGCTTTCTTT.

V usage is TRBV18 and J usage is TRBJ2-1; D is possibly TRBD1 (5 bases). Germline lookup yields CDR1 KGHSH and CDR2 LQKENI. The V end lost 3 bases, the J end lost 8 bases, and 32 bases lay between the germline ends. The CDR3 totals 20 residues. The CDR3 region has the DNA TGTGCCAGCTCACCCCTTCAGAGCAGGGTAACCCGTAGTAGGTTGGATGAGCAGTTCTTC. Protein sequence: CASSPLQSRVTRSRLDEQFF. Full variable domain (outside the CDR3, taken from reference TRBV18 and TRBJ2-1): NAGVMQNPRHLVRRRGQEARLRCSPMKGHSHVYWYRQLPEEGLKFMVYLQKENIIDESGMPKERFSAEFPKEGPSILRIQQVVRGDSAAYFCASSPLQSRVTRSRLDEQFFGPGTRLTVL.

This clone was counted a single time. The rearrangement joins TRBV25-1 to TRBJ1-1, with 9 bases matching TRBD1. CDR3 length: 15 amino acids. Germline CDR1 MGHDK, CDR2 SYGVNS. V dropped 3 bases and J dropped 4; count of bases not matched to a gene: 6. CDR3 bases: TGTGCCAGCAGTGAGAGACAGGGGGTAGGCACTGAAGCTTTCTTT. This codes for CASSERQGVGTEAFF.

This sequence joins TRBV30 and TRBJ2-1, with D tentatively TRBD2 (5 bases). Germline values: CDR1 GTSNPN, CDR2 SVGIG (reference sequence). The V gene lost 6 bases and the J gene lost 3 bases, with 15 bases spanning the gap. The CDR3 has 14 residues. The CDR3 DNA follows: TGTGCCTGTTCTCCCCGGACTGACTACAATGAGCAGTTCTTC. Translating gives CACSPRTDYNEQFF. The full variable domain, with the rest looked up from reference TRBV30 and TRBJ2-1, is SQTIHQWPATLVQPVGSPLSLECTVEGTSNPNLYWYRQAAGRGLQLLFYSVGIGQISSEVPQNLSASRPQDRQFILSSKKLLLSDSGFYLCACSPRTDYNEQFFGPGTRLTVL.

V and J are TRBV6-5 and TRBJ1-2, with D possibly being TRBD1 (5 bases). CDR1 is MNHEY and CDR2 is SVGAGI in the germline V gene. The CDR3 has 13 residues. V was pared by 10 bases and J by 5 bases, with 17 bases between. The DNA for the CDR3 is TGTGCCACCAACCGATTGGGGGGGTATGGCTACACCTTC. This encodes CATNRLGGYGYTF.

The chain carries TRBV2 and TRBJ1-1; 7 bases map to TRBD1. The CDR3 spans 15 residues. The germline CDR1 and CDR2 sequences are SNHLY and FYNNEI. After removal of 3 bases from V and 2 bases from J, the junction contained 6 bases not matched to a gene. The CDR3 nucleotides are TGTGCCAGCAGTGAGGCGACAGGGCACAACACTGAAGCTTTCTTT. Translating it yields CASSEATGHNTEAFF.

This clone was counted between two and nine times. CDR3 sequence (DNA): TGTGCCAGCAGCGGCCGCGGACAGGCCGCATCGAATTCACCCCTCCACTTT. Its protein product is CASSGRGQAASNSPLHF. The chain employs TRBV7-2 and TRBJ1-6; 7 bases agree with TRBD1. The V and J ends lost 5 bases and 7 bases, in that order; junction bases with no gene match: 14. Germline CDR1 reads SGHTA; CDR2 reads FQGNSA. The CDR3 loop spans 17 amino acids.

The rearrangement uses TRBV6-2 or TRBV6-3 and TRBJ1-2, with D maybe TRBD1 (6 bases). From germline, CDR1 is MNHEY and CDR2 SVGEGT. This CDR3 comprises 13 residues. V lost 6 bases and J lost 3, with 11 bases in between. The CDR3 here is CASSLDSYYGYTF. Here the CDR3 DNA reads TGTGCCAGCAGCCTGGACAGCTACTATGGCTACACCTTC.

The V gene is TRBV5-1, the J gene TRBJ2-7; D not certain. The length of the CDR3 is 14 residues. The V and J ends lost 2 bases and 3 bases respectively, with 12 bases between them. Germline loops: CDR1 SGHRS, CDR2 YFSETQ. The chain's CDR3 is CASSLGGSLYEQYF. Written as DNA, the CDR3 is TGCGCCAGCAGCTTAGGCGGCAGCCTCTACGAGCAGTACTTC.

CDR3 bases: TGTGCCAGCAGTTACGGGGGGGTTCGGGAAAAACTGTTTTTT. This translates into CASSYGGVREKLFF. The chain has TRBV6-5 and TRBJ1-4; TRBD1 is a possible D gene (5 bases). V was trimmed by 2 bases and J by 8 bases, leaving 12 bases between them. The CDR3 loop spans 14 amino acids. Germline CDR1 and CDR2: MNHEY and SVGAGI.

The genes are TRBV2 and TRBJ1-1; possibly TRBD1 for D (6 bases). The V end was cut by 6 bases, the J end by 5 bases, with 10 bases between. Germline CDR1 SNHLY, CDR2 FYNNEI. This CDR3 spans 12 amino acids. CDR3 bases: TGTGCCAGCAGCACCCAGGGGACTGAAGCTTTCTTT. Translating it yields CASSTQGTEAFF.

The chain is built from TRBV5-4 and TRBJ2-7; TRBD1 matches 8 bases. Unmatched junction bases numbered 7, after V lost 4 bases and J lost 7 bases. CDR1 is SGHNT and CDR2 is YYREEE in the germline V gene (reference sequence). This CDR3 spans 13 amino acids. The CDR3 nucleotides read TGTGCCAGCAGCATGGACAGGGCGCGGGAGCAGTACTTC. It encodes CASSMDRAREQYF. Filled out from reference TRBV5-4 and TRBJ2-7, the complete variable domain reads ETGVTQSPTHLIKTRGQQVTLRCSSQSGHNTVSWYQQALGQGPQFIFQYYREEENGRGNFPPRFSGLQFPNYSSELNVNALELDDSALYLCASSMDRAREQYFGPGTRLTVT.

The chain combines TRBV7-6 with TRBJ1-6, with D possibly matching TRBD1 (6 bases). The germline V gene encodes CDR1 SGHVS and CDR2 FNYEAQ. The CDR3 is 21 amino acids. Trimming cost V 6 bases and J 0 bases, with 27 bases left between them. The CDR3 DNA sequence: TGTGCCAGCAGAAGAGGTGGGGGCGCTTCACCAATAAGCTCCTATAATTCACCCCTCCACTTT. Its translation is CASRRGGGASPISSYNSPLHF.

The CDR3 reads CASSDGLLGAFF. The CDR3 DNA sequence: TGCGCCAGCAGTGACGGGTTACTCGGAGCTTTCTTT. J is TRBJ1-1 and V is TRBV10-1; D not resolved. V shed 3 bases and J shed 10 bases, with 12 bases lying between them. The CDR3 covers 12 residues. The V gene's germline CDR1 is WNHNN and CDR2 SYGVQD (reference sequence).

Here the CDR3 DNA reads TGTGCCAGCAGTGGGGGGGTAGGCTATGGCTACACCTTC. Amino acids: CASSGGVGYGYTF. The V call is TRBV7-9, the J call TRBJ1-2; D possibly corresponds to TRBD1 (5 bases). The V gene's germline CDR1 is SEHNR and CDR2 FQNEAQ (reference sequence). V gave up 6 bases and J gave up 4 bases, with 12 bases separating them. The CDR3 runs to 13 residues.

The chain joins TRBV7-7 to TRBJ2-2; D might be TRBD1 (6 bases). Looked up from germline, CDR1 is SSHAT and CDR2 is FNYEAQ (reference sequence). The CDR3 runs to 15 residues. V gave up 5 bases and J gave up 4 bases, with 14 bases separating them. The CDR3 DNA is TGTGCCAGCAGCCCCCGACAGGTGGGCACCGGGGAGCTGTTTTTT. It is translated as CASSPRQVGTGELFF.

The chain combines TRBV5-1 with TRBJ1-3; weak D call: TRBD1 (6 bases). Germline CDR1 SGHRS, CDR2 YFSETQ. V was clipped by 4 bases and J by 4 bases, with 12 bases between them. The CDR3 consists of 14 residues. The CDR3, as DNA: TGCGCCAGCAGCATAAGGGGGATCGGAAACACCATATATTTT. This gives the protein CASSIRGIGNTIYF.

The genes are TRBV30 and TRBJ1-1; 12 bases align to TRBD1. There are 16 residues in the CDR3. The V and J ends lost 2 bases and 4 bases, in that order; junction bases with no gene match: 8. CDR1 is GTSNPN and CDR2 is SVGIG in the germline V gene (reference sequence). The CDR3 here is CAWSWGQGARGTEAFF. The CDR3 DNA sequence: TGTGCCTGGAGTTGGGGACAGGGGGCGCGAGGCACTGAAGCTTTCTTT.

This clone was observed a handful of times. The chain links TRBV2 to TRBJ1-6; no clear D. The germline V gene encodes CDR1 SNHLY and CDR2 FYNNEI. The CDR3 is 14 residues long. The germline V and J ends were trimmed by 6 bases and 7 bases, with 13 bases remaining between them. DNA for the CDR3: TGTGCCAGCAGGTCGACATGGGTGAATTCACCCCTCCACTTT. This encodes CASRSTWVNSPLHF.